The 16 T cell receptor beta chains below all came from one sample that was sequenced in a study of blood T cell repertoires in COVID-19. Data came from immunoSEQ multiplex PCR; TCRdb stores just in-frame clones and leaves some out. The table records some 110,000 clones, more than 70% of them present only once. Sequenced material: peripheral blood. The receptors shown here come from a human donor in a cohort sampled during active COVID-19.

The CDR3 region has the DNA TGTGCCAGCAGTGGAGGTATCGCCTCTGGGGCCAACGTCCTGACTTTC. Residues: CASSGGIASGANVLTF. The genes are TRBV6-1 and TRBJ2-6; D gene unclear. The ends were cut back, 4 bases at V and 0 bases at J, with 10 bases in the middle. The CDR3 sequence is 16 residues long. The germline V gene encodes CDR1 MNHNS and CDR2 SASEGT.

The chain joins TRBV3-1 (or the pseudogene TRBV3-2) to TRBJ2-1, with 11 bases aligning to TRBD2. Germline values: CDR1 LGHDT, CDR2 YNNKEL (reference sequence). Trimming removed 3 bases from V and 7 bases from J; junction bases left unmatched: 5. This CDR3 contains 15 residues. Written as DNA, the CDR3 is TGTGCCAGCAGCCATCCGGGACTAGCGGCGAATGAGCAGTTCTTC. Translating gives CASSHPGLAANEQFF.

The chain combines TRBV11-3 with TRBJ2-1; 14 bases match TRBD2. Trimming cost V 3 bases and J 7 bases; bases outside gene matches: 8. This CDR3 region has 17 residues. Per the germline V gene, CDR1 is SGHNT and CDR2 is YENEEA. CDR3 sequence reads: CASSLGLAGVAVNEQFF. The CDR3 nucleotides are TGTGCCAGCAGCTTGGGACTAGCGGGAGTTGCAGTTAATGAGCAGTTCTTC.

The chain couples TRBV9 to TRBJ1-1, with 9 positions matching TRBD1. Trimming at V came to 4 bases and at J to 2 bases, leaving 6 bases not matched to a gene. Germline V gene data show CDR1 as SGDLS and CDR2 as YYNGEE. The CDR3 has 15 residues. CDR3: CASSQGTGYNTEAFF. CDR3 in DNA: TGTGCCAGCAGCCAAGGGACAGGGTATAACACTGAAGCTTTCTTT.

The rearrangement links TRBV5-1 to TRBJ2-1; D ambiguous. Trimming stripped 3 bases from V and 6 bases from J, with 13 bases between. Germline assignment: CDR1 SGHRS and CDR2 YFSETQ. The CDR3 is made up of 14 amino acids. The CDR3, as DNA: TGCGCCAGCAGCTCCCTACTTGCGATCAATGAGCAGTTCTTC. Amino acids: CASSSLLAINEQFF.

The chain carries TRBV6-2 or TRBV6-3 and TRBJ2-1; the match to TRBD2 covers 9 bases. The CDR3 consists of 18 residues. Germline loops: CDR1 MNHEY, CDR2 SVGEGT. Losses at the gene ends were 0 bases for V and 8 bases for J; bases not matched to a gene: 14. DNA for the CDR3: TGTGCCAGCAGTTACTCGACTTCGGTTAGCGGGAGTAATGATGAGCAGTTCTTC. Its translation is CASSYSTSVSGSNDEQFF.

This rearrangement joins TRBV2 to TRBJ1-2; D perhaps matches TRBD1 (5 bases). CDR1 and CDR2 (germline): SNHLY, FYNNEI. This CDR3 contains 14 residues. The ends were cut back, 4 bases at V and 4 bases at J, with 13 bases in the middle. CDR3 sequence (DNA): TGTGCCAGCAGTGTCCAGGGCCTCTTCTATGGCTACACCTTC. This translates into CASSVQGLFYGYTF.

The chain employs TRBV7-2 and TRBJ2-3; 12 bases align to TRBD2. Germline values: CDR1 SGHTA, CDR2 FQGNSA. The CDR3 consists of 16 residues. The ends lost 5 bases at V and 6 bases at J; junction bases unmatched: 9. CDR3 in amino acids: CASSARLAGAGDTQYF. The CDR3 DNA follows: TGTGCCAGCAGCGCGCGACTAGCGGGGGCGGGGGATACGCAGTATTTT.

In DNA, the CDR3 is TGTGCCAGCAGTCAGGTCCGTCAAGAGACCCAGTACTTC. It is translated as CASSQVRQETQYF. J is TRBJ2-5 and V is TRBV2; no firm D call. Per germline, CDR1 SNHLY and CDR2 FYNNEI. Trimming took off 5 bases at V and 2 bases at J, with 9 bases between the two ends. The length of the CDR3 is 13 residues.

The rearrangement joins TRBV30 to TRBJ1-5; D gene uncertain. The length of the CDR3 is 15 residues. Per germline, CDR1 GTSNPN and CDR2 SVGIG (reference sequence). Trimming pared 1 base from V and 0 bases from J, leaving 10 bases between. In DNA form, the CDR3 reads TGTGCCTGGAGTGCGGAGACTCATAGCAATCAGCCCCAGCATTTT. It specifies CAWSAETHSNQPQHF.

This clone has just a few counts. The chain's CDR3 is CASSSTVGAGGRIDTQYF. CDR3 nucleotides: TGTGCCAGCAGCTCCACAGTGGGGGCTGGCGGGAGGATAGATACGCAGTATTTT. The chain has TRBV7-9 and TRBJ2-3; 8 nucleotides agree with TRBD2. The CDR3 consists of 18 residues. V lost 4 bases and J lost 5; bases outside the gene matches: 17. CDR1 is SEHNR and CDR2 is FQNEAQ in the germline V gene (reference sequence).

This sequence joins TRBV7-9 and TRBJ2-5; D not resolved. The V end lost 5 bases, the J end lost 5 bases, and 12 bases lay between the germline ends. From germline, CDR1 is SEHNR and CDR2 FQNEAQ (reference sequence). This CDR3 spans 13 amino acids. The CDR3 region is CASSISWSETQYF. The CDR3 nucleotides read TGTGCCAGCAGCATTAGCTGGTCTGAGACCCAGTACTTC.

This chain links TRBV6-5 with TRBJ1-6; 10 bases agree with TRBD1. Trimming removed 6 bases from V and 9 bases from J; junction bases left unmatched: 2. Germline V gene sequence: CDR1 MNHEY, CDR2 SVGAGI. The CDR3 runs to 13 residues. This CDR3 reads CASRGQGGSPLHF. CDR3 nucleotide sequence: TGTGCCAGCAGAGGACAGGGGGGTTCACCCCTCCACTTT.

The chain combines TRBV12-3 or TRBV12-4 with TRBJ1-2, with a weak D call TRBD1 (6 bases). This CDR3 comprises 13 residues. The germline V and J ends were trimmed by 6 bases and 4 bases, with 12 bases remaining between them. CDR3 amino acids: CASSSDRSYGYTF. For the CDR3, the DNA is TGTGCCAGCAGCAGCGACAGGAGCTATGGCTACACCTTC.

This chain connects TRBV7-9 to TRBJ1-6, with 9 bases aligning to TRBD1. Unmatched junction bases numbered 6, after V lost 5 bases and J lost 7 bases. Germline CDR1 SEHNR, CDR2 FQNEAQ (reference sequence). The CDR3 contains 15 residues. CDR3: CASSKETGGNSPLHF. CDR3 sequence (DNA): TGTGCCAGCAGCAAGGAGACAGGGGGAAATTCACCCCTCCACTTT. Variable domain in full (rest from reference TRBV7-9 and TRBJ1-6): DTGVSQNPRHKITKRGQNVTFRCDPISEHNRLYWYRQTLGQGPEFLTYFQNEAQLEKSRLLSDRFSAERPKGSFSTLEIQRTEQGDSAMYLCASSKETGGNSPLHFGNGTRLTVT.

The gene calls are TRBV27 and TRBJ2-1, with D possibly TRBD2 on 6 matching bases. The germline V gene encodes CDR1 MNHEY and CDR2 SMNVEV (reference sequence). Trimming left V 8 bases short and J 7 bases short, with 12 bases between. The CDR3 is 12 amino acids. The CDR3 region has the DNA TGTGCCAGCGAATCTCTAGCGAATGAGCAGTTCTTC. Translation gives CASESLANEQFF.